Below are 27 T cell receptor beta chains sequenced from a single sample in a study of blood T cell repertoires in COVID-19. Repertoires were generated with immunoSEQ multiplex PCR, while TCRdb's copy carries only in-frame clones and drops some. The data show some 200,000 clones, over 75% seen once. The sample comprised peripheral blood. All receptors come from a woman older than 75 with acute or convalescent COVID-19.

The V gene is TRBV27, the J gene TRBJ2-5; no clear D gene. This CDR3 is 13 amino acids long. Germline V gives CDR1 MNHEY, CDR2 SMNVEV (reference sequence). Deletions cut 5 bases from V and 1 base from J, with 8 bases between. The CDR3 DNA reads TGTGCCAGCAGTCACGGGTTCCAAGAGACCCAGTACTTC. This encodes CASSHGFQETQYF.

The CDR3 is CASSSPYGGDYGYTF. The CDR3 DNA is TGTGCCAGCAGCTCCCCGTATGGGGGGGACTATGGCTACACCTTC. The rearrangement joins TRBV7-8 to TRBJ1-2; the D gene is possibly TRBD1 (5 bases). The CDR3 runs 15 residues. The germline V and J ends were trimmed by 4 bases and 3 bases, with 15 bases remaining between them. CDR1 is SGHVS and CDR2 is FQNEAQ in the germline V gene.

The CDR3 reads CASSSLQGYNEQFF. CDR3 coding DNA: TGTGCCAGCAGCTCTTTACAGGGGTACAATGAGCAGTTCTTC. This chain joins TRBV5-6 and TRBJ2-1, with 7 bases identical to TRBD1. The CDR3 covers 14 residues. Germline CDR1 and CDR2: SGHDT and YYEEEE. Unmatched junction bases numbered 4, after V lost 3 bases and J lost 4 bases.

This clone was counted once. This chain links TRBV7-2 with TRBJ1-2; D is ambiguous. The germline V and J ends were trimmed by 5 bases and 8 bases, with 21 bases remaining between them. The CDR3 consists of 15 residues. CDR1 is SGHTA, CDR2 FQGNSA, per germline. In DNA form, the CDR3 reads TGTGCCAGCAGCCCAGATACCCTAGATCACCCCGGCTACACCTTC. Protein sequence: CASSPDTLDHPGYTF.

This clone was picked up a small number of times. The V and J genes are TRBV3-1 (or the pseudogene TRBV3-2) and TRBJ2-7, with 7 bases that match TRBD1. The CDR3 covers 13 residues. V was pared by 2 bases and J by 3 bases, with 1 base of the junction left unmatched. Germline V gives CDR1 LGHDT, CDR2 YNNKEL (reference sequence). CDR3 sequence (DNA): TGTGCCAGCAGCCAACAGGGGGTCTACGAGCAGTACTTC. It yields the protein CASSQQGVYEQYF.

This sequence joins TRBV5-1 and TRBJ2-3, with TRBD2 identical over 12 bases. Germline CDR1 SGHRS, CDR2 YFSETQ. There are 16 residues in the CDR3. V dropped 2 bases and J dropped 5; count of bases not matched to a gene: 6. The CDR3 region has the DNA TGCGCCAGCAGCTTCGGACTAGCGGGACCGCAAGATACGCAGTATTTT. This sequence encodes CASSFGLAGPQDTQYF.

This clone has more than one count but fewer than ten. The chain employs TRBV4-3 and TRBJ1-5; D gene unclear. V was cut by 0 bases and J by 4 bases, with 4 bases left in between. The CDR3 spans 13 residues. Germline loops: CDR1 LGHNA, CDR2 YSLEER. CDR3 protein: CASSQEANQPQHF. The CDR3 DNA sequence: TGCGCCAGCAGCCAAGAGGCAAATCAGCCCCAGCATTTT.

J is TRBJ2-3 and V is TRBV7-3; the D gene is possibly TRBD1 (7 bases). The V gene's germline CDR1 is SGHTA and CDR2 FQGTGA. With 5 bases removed from V and 6 bases from J, the gap between germline ends came to 18 bases. The CDR3 consists of 15 residues. CDR3 DNA: TGTGCCAGCAGCCGGGGGTGGGACAGCCGGGATACGCAGTATTTT. It is translated as CASSRGWDSRDTQYF.

This chain links TRBV24-1 with TRBJ2-3; 11 nucleotides line up with TRBD2. In germline, CDR1 is KGHDR, CDR2 SFDVKD. The CDR3 consists of 17 residues. Trimming at V came to 3 bases and at J to 1 base, leaving 5 bases not matched to a gene. CDR3 residues: CATSDPSTSGGTDTQYF. The DNA for the CDR3 is TGTGCCACCAGTGATCCCTCGACTAGCGGGGGCACAGATACGCAGTATTTT.

This chain joins TRBV5-6 and TRBJ1-6, with TRBD1 identical over 9 bases. The CDR3 consists of 16 residues. Germline V gives CDR1 SGHDT, CDR2 YYEEEE. With V trimmed by 5 bases and J by 6 bases, 9 bases remained unmatched. The CDR3 DNA reads TGTGCCAGCAGTCCAGGGACAGGGATGTCTAATTCACCCCTCCACTTT. Protein: CASSPGTGMSNSPLHF.

This clone was seen only a few times. This sequence joins TRBV3-1 (or the pseudogene TRBV3-2) and TRBJ1-4; tentative D call: TRBD1 (6 bases). In germline, CDR1 is LGHDT, CDR2 YNNKEL (reference sequence). This CDR3 contains 16 residues. V lost 0 bases and J lost 0, with 8 bases in between. In DNA, the CDR3 is TGTGCCAGCAGCCAAGAACAGGGCGCAACTAATGAAAAACTGTTTTTT. It is translated as CASSQEQGATNEKLFF.

The chain links TRBV6-6 to TRBJ2-5, with 9 bases aligning to TRBD1. The V segment lost 6 bases and the J segment 2 bases; nucleotides outside the gene matches: 10. CDR1 is MNHNY and CDR2 is SVGAGI in the germline V gene (reference sequence). This CDR3 spans 16 amino acids. The CDR3 region is CASSAPDRGFQETQYF. The CDR3 bases are TGTGCCAGCAGCGCCCCGGACAGGGGTTTTCAAGAGACCCAGTACTTC.

The chain carries TRBV6-1 and TRBJ1-2; TRBD1 aligns across 11 bases. With V trimmed by 4 bases and J by 4 bases, 11 bases remained unmatched. The CDR3 has 17 residues. Germline V gives CDR1 MNHNS, CDR2 SASEGT. DNA of the CDR3: TGTGCCAGCAGTGGCCGGGACAGGGGGTGGGTTATCTATGGCTACACCTTC. It yields the protein CASSGRDRGWVIYGYTF.

The V call is TRBV11-2, the J call TRBJ2-1, with D possibly TRBD2 on 5 matching bases. V was trimmed by 5 bases and J by 7 bases, leaving 18 bases between them. The germline CDR1 and CDR2 sequences are SGHAT and FQNNGV. The CDR3 length is 15 residues. The chain's CDR3 is CASSTPAVGGNEQFF. The CDR3 coding sequence is TGTGCCAGCAGCACCCCAGCGGTTGGTGGTAATGAGCAGTTCTTC.

This clone was found once. The V call is TRBV24-1, the J call TRBJ1-2, with D tentatively TRBD1 (6 bases). The CDR3 runs 13 residues. Germline lookup yields CDR1 KGHDR and CDR2 SFDVKD. The V and J ends lost 3 bases and 8 bases respectively, with 12 bases between them. The CDR3 region is CATSDAGVWGYTF. In nucleotides, the CDR3 is TGTGCCACCAGTGATGCAGGGGTTTGGGGCTACACCTTC.

This chain uses TRBV9 with TRBJ2-2, with 8 bases that match TRBD1. Germline CDR1 is SGDLS and CDR2 is YYNGEE. The CDR3 loop spans 13 amino acids. V shed 3 bases, J shed 7 bases, and the junction held 2 bases outside the gene matches. CDR3 nucleotide sequence: TGTGCCAGCAGCGCACAGGGGGGCGGGGAGCTGTTTTTT. This translates into CASSAQGGGELFF.

The gene calls are TRBV6-5 and TRBJ2-5; TRBD1 matches at 11 bases. Germline-derived CDR1 and CDR2 are MNHEY and SVGAGI. V shed 2 bases and J 4 bases; nucleotides not matched to a gene: 6. The CDR3 is 16 residues long. The CDR3 here is CASSYTDRGLGETQYF. As DNA, the CDR3 is TGTGCCAGCAGTTACACGGACAGGGGGCTTGGAGAGACCCAGTACTTC.

The chain joins TRBV19 to TRBJ1-5; 9 bases fit TRBD1. The J segment lost 2 bases and the V segment lost 9 bases, leaving 11 bases of the junction unmatched. Germline CDR1 LNHDA, CDR2 SQIVND (reference sequence). This CDR3 has 16 residues. The CDR3 loop is CASTGTGGGGNQPQHF. CDR3 bases: TGTGCCAGCACCGGAACAGGGGGCGGGGGCAATCAGCCCCAGCATTTT.

The chain employs TRBV3-1 (or the pseudogene TRBV3-2) and TRBJ1-5, with 10 bases lining up with TRBD1. CDR1 LGHDT and CDR2 YNNKEL come from the germline V gene (reference sequence). The CDR3 is 18 amino acids. V trimming: 4 bases; J trimming: 2 bases; junction bases outside the gene matches: 11. CDR3 bases: TGTGCCAGCAGCCCCGACAGGGGGCCTGGGGTGGGCAATCAGCCCCAGCATTTT. This gives the protein CASSPDRGPGVGNQPQHF.

V and J are TRBV18 and TRBJ2-3, with 10 bases aligning to TRBD1. This CDR3 comprises 14 residues. Unmatched junction bases numbered 0, after V lost 3 bases and J lost 3 bases. Germline CDR1 KGHSH, CDR2 LQKENI. The CDR3 sequence: CASSPDRGTDTQYF. The CDR3 DNA reads TGTGCCAGCTCACCGGACAGGGGGACAGATACGCAGTATTTT.

V usage is TRBV11-3 and J usage is TRBJ2-2; D is possibly TRBD2 (5 bases). The CDR3 consists of 16 residues. Trimming pared 6 bases from V and 5 bases from J, leaving 19 bases between. Germline values: CDR1 SGHNT, CDR2 YENEEA. CDR3 in DNA: TGTGCCAGCAGGGACTCAGCCGGATCGGGGACCGGGGAGCTGTTTTTT. This encodes CASRDSAGSGTGELFF.

The chain has TRBV30 and TRBJ2-2; unclear D gene. This CDR3 spans 12 amino acids. Between the trimmed V and J ends, which lost 5 bases and 6 bases, there was a span of 10 bases. Germline assignment: CDR1 GTSNPN and CDR2 SVGIG (reference sequence). The CDR3 DNA is TGTGCCTGGCACTTAAATGCCGGGGAGCTGTTTTTT. Amino acids: CAWHLNAGELFF.

This clone was detected once. The chain joins TRBV18 to TRBJ2-7; D is ambiguous. Looked up from germline, CDR1 is KGHSH and CDR2 is LQKENI. The V and J ends lost 0 bases and 1 base respectively, with 7 bases between them. The CDR3 runs to 14 residues. The CDR3 DNA sequence: TGTGCCAGCTCACCACCCCAGGCATCCTACGAGCAGTACTTC. Translated, it gives CASSPPQASYEQYF. The entire variable domain, with the rest obtained from reference TRBV18 and TRBJ2-7, is as follows: NAGVMQNPRHLVRRRGQEARLRCSPMKGHSHVYWYRQLPEEGLKFMVYLQKENIIDESGMPKERFSAEFPKEGPSILRIQQVVRGDSAAYFCASSPPQASYEQYFGPGTRLTVT.

The rearrangement links TRBV29-1 to TRBJ2-3; 15 nucleotides line up with TRBD2. This CDR3 is 14 amino acids long. V trimming: 7 bases; J trimming: 5 bases; junction bases outside the gene matches: 4. Germline V gene lookup returns CDR1 SQVTM and CDR2 ANQGSEA. CDR3 in DNA: TGCAGCGGGCGGACTAGCGGGAGGGTAGATACGCAGTATTTT. Residues: CSGRTSGRVDTQYF.

The rearrangement uses TRBV25-1 and TRBJ2-3; 7 bases align to TRBD1. Germline trimming cut 4 bases from V and 2 bases from J; bases unmatched to any gene: 6. Germline CDR1 reads MGHDK; CDR2 reads SYGVNS. This CDR3 has 15 residues. The CDR3 here is CASSGRTGPTDTQYF. The CDR3, as DNA: TGTGCCAGCAGTGGACGGACAGGACCCACAGATACGCAGTATTTT.

This chain uses TRBV6-5 with TRBJ1-1; 8 positions agree with TRBD1. The CDR3 runs 15 residues. After removal of 6 bases from V and 5 bases from J, the junction contained 11 bases not matched to a gene. Looked up from germline, CDR1 is MNHEY and CDR2 is SVGAGI. CDR3 DNA sequence: TGTGCCAGCAGAACCAACGGACAGGGTGTAACTGAAGCTTTCTTT. It is translated as CASRTNGQGVTEAFF.

V is TRBV29-1 and J is TRBJ1-6; TRBD1 matches 7 bases. Germline assignment: CDR1 SQVTM and CDR2 ANQGSEA. The trim removed 2 bases at V and 5 bases at J, leaving 6 bases unmatched. The CDR3 length is 15 residues. CDR3 amino acids: CSVELQGLDNSPLHF. Written as DNA, the CDR3 is TGCAGCGTTGAACTACAGGGGCTAGATAATTCACCCCTCCACTTT.